A single sample gave rise to the 17 T cell receptor beta chains below, sequenced in a study of beta chain features in type 1 diabetes. Overall study results and limits: A moderate, significant TCRB CDR3 shortening appeared in type 1 diabetes across four CD4+ subsets.

The isolated RNA, all of it, was reverse transcribed, so expressed TCRB transcripts were what got sequenced. TCRdb keeps only in-frame clones here, not all; method: immunoSEQ multiplex PCR. The sample has more than 120,000 clones, 13% seen once. No antigen has been identified for these receptors. The sample taken for sequencing was central memory CD4+ T cells from blood. These TCRs come from a man between 18 and 35 years old with type 1 diabetes.

Turning to this clone: The sample has other DNA sequences that encode this CDR3 too. This sequence joins TRBV30 and TRBJ1-2, with D possibly being TRBD1 (5 bases). Trimming pared 5 bases from V and 8 bases from J, leaving 21 bases between. CDR1 and CDR2 (germline): GTSNPN, SVGIG (reference sequence). The CDR3 sequence is 14 residues long. CDR3 sequence: CAWSQIPGQLGYTF. The CDR3 nucleotides read TGTGCCTGGTCTCAAATACCCGGACAATTGGGCTACACCTTC.

This chain joins TRBV5-1 and TRBJ2-1; possibly TRBD1 for D (6 bases). Germline CDR1 SGHRS, CDR2 YFSETQ. CDR3 size: 19 residues. Trimming removed 0 bases from V and 0 bases from J, with 19 bases in between. This chain's CDR3 is CASSLGTGFVMSSYNEQFF. The CDR3, as DNA: TGCGCCAGCAGCTTGGGAACAGGGTTCGTCATGAGCTCCTACAATGAGCAGTTCTTC. The whole variable domain, remainder taken from reference TRBV5-1 and TRBJ2-1, is KAGVTQTPRYLIKTRGQQVTLSCSPISGHRSVSWYQQTPGQGLQFLFEYFSETQRNKGNFPGRFSGRQFSNSRSEMNVSTLELGDSALYLCASSLGTGFVMSSYNEQFFGPGTRLTVL.

V usage is TRBV5-6 and J usage is TRBJ1-5; D might be TRBD1 (5 bases). V dropped 2 bases and J dropped 7 bases, with 7 bases sitting between them. Germline values: CDR1 SGHDT, CDR2 YYEEEE. The CDR3 covers 12 residues. CDR3 protein: CASSFGGQPQHF. DNA of the CDR3: TGTGCCAGCAGCTTTGGGGGACAGCCCCAGCATTTT.

The rearrangement joins TRBV5-6 to TRBJ1-1; 11 bases align to TRBD1. The ends lost 1 base at V and 14 bases at J; junction bases unmatched: 7. Germline values: CDR1 SGHDT, CDR2 YYEEEE. The CDR3 has 13 residues. The CDR3 DNA reads TGTGCCAGCAGCTTGAGGACAGGGGGCAAGTGGTTCTTT. This translates into CASSLRTGGKWFF.

The J gene is TRBJ2-3, the V gene TRBV5-8; the D gene could be TRBD1 or TRBD2 (5 bases each). Germline CDR1 SGHTS, CDR2 YDEGEE. Trimming stripped 7 bases from V and 0 bases from J, with 15 bases between. The CDR3 loop spans 15 amino acids. CDR3 in amino acids: CASAPWDGSTDTQYF. CDR3 in DNA: TGTGCCAGCGCCCCCTGGGACGGCAGCACAGATACGCAGTATTTT.

The CDR3 reads CASSQDWGQRGGPEQYF. Written as DNA, the CDR3 is TGTGCCAGCAGCCAAGATTGGGGCCAGCGGGGGGGCCCCGAGCAGTACTTC. The chain employs TRBV4-2 and TRBJ2-7; 10 bases are shared with TRBD2. Germline V gene data show CDR1 as LGHNA and CDR2 as YNFKEQ. The V gene end was trimmed by 0 bases and the J gene end by 6 bases; junction bases not matched to a gene: 11. This CDR3 has 17 amino acids.

J is TRBJ2-2 and V is TRBV19; D unclear. The CDR3 spans 15 residues. The V gene lost 4 bases and the J gene lost 4 bases, with 13 bases spanning the gap. The germline V gene encodes CDR1 LNHDA and CDR2 SQIVND (reference sequence). CDR3 coding DNA: TGTGCCAGTAGTACGACGGCCGGATCCACCGGGGAGCTGTTTTTT. Protein: CASSTTAGSTGELFF.

This clone was picked up a small number of times. The CDR3 sequence: CASSLGTGGSASPLHF. The DNA for the CDR3 is TGTGCCAGCAGCTTAGGGACAGGGGGTTCGGCTTCACCCCTCCACTTT. The chain joins TRBV7-9 to TRBJ1-6; 10 positions match TRBD1. The CDR3 has 16 residues. The germline V gene encodes CDR1 SEHNR and CDR2 FQNEAQ (reference sequence). J gave up 9 bases and V 1 base, and 6 bases lay outside the gene matches.

This clone occurred a few times. This CDR3 reads CAWSVDGDSALHF. The CDR3 nucleotides are TGTGCCTGGAGTGTGGACGGGGATTCGGCCCTCCACTTT. This sequence joins TRBV30 and TRBJ1-6; the D is unclear. The CDR3 extends over 13 amino acids. Germline V gene lookup returns CDR1 GTSNPN and CDR2 SVGIG (reference sequence). V lost 0 bases to trimming and J lost 14 bases, with 14 bases between them.

This clone was seen only a few times. V is TRBV27 and J is TRBJ1-2, with D possibly being TRBD1 (5 bases). Deletions cut 8 bases from V and 8 bases from J, with 21 bases between. The CDR3 runs to 14 residues. CDR1 is MNHEY, CDR2 SMNVEV, per germline (reference sequence). CDR3 in amino acids: CASRPNTGGLGYTF. CDR3 nucleotide sequence: TGTGCCAGCCGTCCAAATACAGGCGGGTTGGGCTACACCTTC.

This rearrangement joins TRBV5-4 to TRBJ2-7; TRBD1 is a possible D gene (5 bases). This CDR3 is 15 amino acids long. The germline V gene encodes CDR1 SGHNT and CDR2 YYREEE (reference sequence). Trimming pared 2 bases from V and 0 bases from J, leaving 12 bases between. The CDR3 coding sequence is TGTGCCAGCAGCTTTGGCCGAGACAGCTCCTACGAGCAGTACTTC. Translating it yields CASSFGRDSSYEQYF.

V and J are TRBV18 and TRBJ2-7; TRBD2 is a possible D gene (6 bases). CDR1 KGHSH and CDR2 LQKENI come from the germline V gene. The ends were cut back, 5 bases at V and 6 bases at J, with 26 bases in the middle. The CDR3 totals 17 residues. CDR3 in amino acids: CASSSLNAGTEGSEQYF. Here the CDR3 DNA reads TGTGCCAGCTCATCACTAAATGCCGGGACGGAGGGCTCCGAGCAGTACTTC.

At least ten counts were recorded for this clone. Sequence at one end of the junction differs from germline and may be a read error. This chain links TRBV7-7 with TRBJ2-1, with TRBD2 matching over 7 bases. Germline V gene lookup returns CDR1 SSHAT and CDR2 FNYEAQ (reference sequence). This CDR3 comprises 15 residues. In DNA, the CDR3 is TGTGCTAGCAGCTCCGGACTAGGTGAGGTGAATGAGCAGTTCTTC. Protein: CASSSGLGEVNEQFF.

The rearrangement links TRBV14 to TRBJ1-3, with D unresolved. Germline assignment: CDR1 SGHDN and CDR2 FVKESK. This CDR3 spans 14 amino acids. V was pared by 1 base and J by 0 bases, with 4 bases between. CDR3 protein: CASSQVFSGNTIYF. The CDR3, as DNA: TGTGCCAGCAGCCAAGTATTCTCTGGAAACACCATATATTTT.

The chain employs TRBV7-9 and TRBJ1-1, with D possibly TRBD1 on 6 matching bases. Germline CDR1 SEHNR, CDR2 FQNEAQ (reference sequence). This CDR3 comprises 13 residues. Deletions cut 4 bases from V and 10 bases from J, with 16 bases between. In nucleotides, the CDR3 is TGTGCCAGCAGCTCCGACAGGTTTGTCGCAGCTTTCTTT. This encodes CASSSDRFVAAFF.

The J gene is TRBJ2-3, the V gene TRBV7-2, with D hard to call. CDR1 and CDR2 from the germline V gene are SGHTA and FQGNSA. Trimming left V 6 bases short and J 3 bases short, with 13 bases between. The CDR3 runs to 14 residues. As DNA, the CDR3 is TGTGCCAGCAGTTCCTACCTCGGGACAGATACGCAGTATTTT. It specifies CASSSYLGTDTQYF.

The rearrangement joins TRBV30 to TRBJ1-3, with D maybe TRBD1 (5 bases). Between the trimmed V and J ends, which lost 4 bases and 4 bases, there was a span of 14 bases. CDR3 length: 14 amino acids. Germline-derived CDR1 and CDR2 are GTSNPN and SVGIG (reference sequence). The CDR3 nucleotides are TGTGCCTGGAAGGGGCAGACCGTGGGAAACACCATATATTTT. Encoded protein: CAWKGQTVGNTIYF.